This T cell receptor (beta chain) was profiled in a study of neurological immune-mediated disorders. Germline V gene sequence: CDR1 MGHRA, CDR2 YSYEKL. The V segment lost 1 base and the J segment 11 bases; nucleotides outside the gene matches: 9. The CDR3 has 14 residues. This clonotype was observed at least ten times. A single record per CDR3 protein comes from TCRdb applying MiXCR to the 5' RACE reads. Counted here are 100,000 or so distinct CDR3 sequences, 3% to 4% occurring once; the ten biggest clones make up around 6%. The rearrangement joins TRBV4-1 to TRBJ1-2; 8 bases match TRBD1. Source material: PBMCs. This TCR was recovered from a woman under 30 with multiple sclerosis. The DNA of the CDR3 is TGCGCCAGCAGCCAAGGCCGGGACAGGCATAAGTACACCTTC. Protein product: CASSQGRDRHKYTF.